A single sample gave rise to the 6 T cell receptor beta chains below, sequenced in a study of technical replicates of blood from a few donors. Libraries were prepared by immunoSEQ multiplex PCR; TCRdb keeps only in-frame clonotypes and omits some of them. This table has 90,000 to 100,000 clones, 96% appearing once. Sequencing used T cells isolated from PBMCs. These TCRs come from a human donor in good health.

This sequence joins TRBV6-4 and TRBJ1-1, with D perhaps matching TRBD1 (5 bases). The CDR3 length is 12 residues. Per germline, CDR1 MRHNA and CDR2 SNTAGT. The V end was cut by 2 bases, the J end by 10 bases, with 11 bases between. CDR3 sequence reads: CASSDRGGRAFF. The DNA for the CDR3 is TGTGCCAGCAGTGACAGGGGAGGAAGAGCTTTCTTT.

This chain links TRBV19 with TRBJ2-7, with 7 positions matching TRBD1. V shed 6 bases, J shed 2 bases, and the junction held 7 bases outside the gene matches. CDR3 length: 14 residues. CDR1 and CDR2 from the germline V gene are LNHDA and SQIVND (reference sequence). The CDR3 sequence: CASSPDRVTYEQYF. In DNA form, the CDR3 reads TGTGCCAGTAGCCCAGACAGGGTAACCTACGAGCAGTACTTC.

The rearrangement links TRBV19 to TRBJ2-5, with 9 bases that match TRBD1. The CDR3 loop spans 16 amino acids. Germline values: CDR1 LNHDA, CDR2 SQIVND (reference sequence). Germline trimming cut 2 bases from V and 6 bases from J; bases unmatched to any gene: 10. This chain's CDR3 is CASSINPNRGQKTQYF. CDR3 coding DNA: TGTGCCAGTAGTATAAACCCGAACAGGGGGCAAAAGACCCAGTACTTC.

This clone has a single count. This sequence joins TRBV7-8 and TRBJ2-7, with D possibly being TRBD1 (5 bases). V was trimmed by 1 base and J by 4 bases, leaving 8 bases between them. The CDR3 loop spans 13 amino acids. Germline-derived CDR1 and CDR2 are SGHVS and FQNEAQ. CDR3 protein: CASSLGQLYEQYF. CDR3 coding DNA: TGTGCCAGCAGCTTAGGACAGCTATACGAGCAGTACTTC.

The CDR3 DNA reads as TGTGCCAGCAGCTTAGGCTTGGGAGGTGGCTCTGGGGCCAACGTCCTGACTTTC. It codes for CASSLGLGGGSGANVLTF. V usage is TRBV7-3 and J usage is TRBJ2-6, with D perhaps TRBD2 (6 bases). The germline gives CDR1 SGHTA, CDR2 FQGTGA. The V and J ends lost 2 bases and 0 bases respectively, with 14 bases between them. CDR3 size: 18 residues.

The chain recombines TRBV10-1 with TRBJ2-1; 9 positions match TRBD2. Germline-derived CDR1 and CDR2 are WNHNN and SYGVQD (reference sequence). Trimming at V came to 2 bases and at J to 5 bases, leaving 7 bases not matched to a gene. The CDR3 has 16 amino acids. The CDR3 loop reads CASSELSGRLHNEQFF. In nucleotides, the CDR3 is TGCGCCAGCAGTGAGCTAAGCGGGAGGTTGCACAATGAGCAGTTCTTC.